This T cell receptor (beta chain) was obtained from a study of cytomegalovirus exposure and HLA in healthy donors. 60 Vbeta and 13 Jbeta primers were used in PCR. The authors' processing: Later work found 74 million or so unique TCR beta chains, with about 10 million shared. The assay was immunoSEQ multiplex PCR, and TCRdb's table has in-frame clones only and misses some. That table supplies the V and J calls and clone size; D and trimming were determined from the DNA. Reported are some 130,000 clones; the ten largest clones contain less than 2.5%. Note on this clone: Its cognate antigen is unknown.

Between the trimmed V and J ends, which lost 7 bases and 3 bases, there was a span of 15 bases. The germline V gene has CDR1 SNHLY and CDR2 FYNNEI. There are 14 residues in the CDR3. Findings of the study overall: A later analysis linked a missense DCLRE1C variant to TCR beta V- and J-gene trimming. Productive rates of about 90% or about 30% were seen for most TCR beta V segments in an earlier analysis. Reports indicated that the classifier achieved high specificity and sensitivity in diagnosing cytomegalovirus status.

The rearrangement links TRBV2 to TRBJ2-5, with D perhaps matching TRBD2 (6 bases). Sequencing was performed on PBMCs. This TCR was sampled from a woman aged 55-70 years in good health and CMV-seronegative. The CDR3 is CASNLGGSEETQYF. CDR3 coding DNA: TGTGCCAGCAACTTGGGGGGTAGCGAAGAGACCCAGTACTTC. The full variable domain, its missing parts supplied by reference TRBV2 and TRBJ2-5, is EPEVTQTPSHQVTQMGQEVILRCVPISNHLYFYWYRQILGQKVEFLVSFYNNEISEKSEIFDDQFSVERPDGSNFTLKIRSTKLEDSAMYFCASNLGGSEETQYFGPGTRLLVL.